These 18 T cell receptor beta chains were all obtained from the same sample, sequenced in a study of T cells in women clearing cervical HPV infection. Repertoires were generated with immunoSEQ multiplex PCR, while TCRdb's copy carries only in-frame clones and drops some. The sample has fewer than 40,000 clones, and its top ten clones hold under 8.5%. Sequencing was performed on blood buffy coat. The receptors come from a woman between 18 and 70 years old with a cervical HPV16 infection that either progressed to CIN3+ or cleared (not recorded which).

Here the CDR3 reads CASSFGGGAAETQYF. CDR3 DNA, as far as it was read: TGTGCCAGCAGCTTCGGCGGGGGGGCAGCAGAGACC. The chain combines TRBV7-9 with TRBJ2-5; 9 nucleotides match TRBD2. Read data end 3 residues before the CDR3 end; the end is taken from the germline J gene. With 3 bases clipped from V and 4 bases from J, the junction kept 6 bases outside the gene matches. The CDR3 sequence is 15 residues long. Per the germline V gene, CDR1 is SEHNR and CDR2 is FQNEAQ (reference sequence).

The CDR3 bases that were read are TGCAGTGCTAGAATGACAGGGGATACG. Its translation is CSARMTGDT. The CDR3 in full is CSARMTGDTQYF. The chain has TRBV20-1 and TRBJ2-3; TRBD1 agrees at 7 bases. The CDR3 end lies 3 residues beyond the end of the read and is filled in from the germline J gene. V was pared by 2 bases and J by 6 bases, with 2 bases of the junction left unmatched. The germline gives CDR1 DFQATT, CDR2 SNEGSKA (reference sequence). The CDR3 length is 12 residues.

Regarding this clone: Read sequence stops 3 residues before the CDR3 end, and the germline J gene provides the missing end. The rearrangement links TRBV11-2 to TRBJ1-2, with a tentative D call TRBD1 (6 bases). The CDR3 loop spans 15 amino acids. Per germline, CDR1 SGHAT and CDR2 FQNNGV. The CDR3 DNA, read in part, is TGTGCCAGCAGCTCTCGGGTCCCCGGGGGGGGCGGC. Its translation is CASSSRVPGGGG. The CDR3 as a whole reads CASSSRVPGGGGYTF.

The part of the CDR3 DNA that was read is TGCAGTGGTTTAATGAACAGCGGC. This codes for CSGLMNSG. The complete CDR3 sequence is CSGLMNSGYTF. This rearrangement joins TRBV20-1 to TRBJ1-2; no clear D. The sequenced fragment ends 3 residues before the CDR3 boundary, so the rest is inferred from the germline J gene. CDR1 DFQATT and CDR2 SNEGSKA come from the germline V gene (reference sequence). There are 11 residues in the CDR3.

About this clone: The CDR3 end lies 3 residues beyond the end of the read and is filled in from the germline J gene. The chain carries TRBV10-3 and TRBJ2-3, with 12 positions matching TRBD1. Germline-derived CDR1 and CDR2 are ENHRY and SYGVKD. The trim removed 7 bases at V and 7 bases at J, leaving 9 bases unmatched. This CDR3 is 15 amino acids long. The CDR3 protein is CAIMGSGQGANTQYF. The covered CDR3 bases are TGTGCCATCATGGGGTCGGGACAGGGGGCGAATACG.

As to this clone: The CDR3 is cut off 3 residues early in the read; its end comes from the germline J gene. The chain uses TRBV7-3 and TRBJ2-1; 9 nucleotides match TRBD2. This CDR3 comprises 14 residues. CDR1 and CDR2 from the germline V gene are SGHTA and FQGTGA. V trimming: 8 bases; J trimming: 4 bases; junction bases outside the gene matches: 6. Here the CDR3 reads CASRGRGGYNEQFF. Incomplete CDR3 DNA: TGTGCCAGCCGGGGGCGGGGGGGTTACAATGAG.

Comments on this clone: Read coverage stops 3 residues before the CDR3 terminus; the germline J gene supplies the remainder. The chain is built from TRBV19 and TRBJ2-3, with 9 bases identical to TRBD2. V lost 4 bases, J lost 5 bases, and 7 bases stayed unmatched. CDR3 length: 15 amino acids. CDR1 and CDR2 (germline): LNHDA, SQIVND (reference sequence). This CDR3 is CASSRAGGQGDTQYF. The part of the CDR3 DNA that was read is TGTGCCAGTAGTAGGGCGGGGGGGCAGGGAGATACG.

Remarks on this clone: Coverage ceases 3 residues before the CDR3 finishes, and the germline J gene fills in the end. V gene TRBV5-1 combines with J gene TRBJ2-7, with 9 nucleotides matching TRBD1. The CDR3 is 14 residues long. With V trimmed by 4 bases and J by 3 bases, 5 bases remained unmatched. The V gene's germline CDR1 is SGHRS and CDR2 YFSETQ. CDR3: CASSPGTGIYEQYF. Incomplete CDR3 DNA: TGCGCCAGCAGCCCCGGGACAGGGATCTACGAG.

Remarks on this clone: The read finishes 3 residues shy of the CDR3 end, and the germline J gene is used to complete it. The chain uses TRBV6-2 or TRBV6-3 and TRBJ1-5, with D possibly being TRBD1 (5 bases). The CDR3 contains 17 residues. Germline CDR1 reads MNHEY; CDR2 reads SVGEGT. V lost 6 bases, J lost 0 bases, and 18 bases lay in between. The part of the CDR3 DNA that was read is TGTGCCAGCAGCGAGGGCAAGGGGCGAAATAGCAATCAGCCC. Translating it yields CASSEGKGRNSNQP. Given in full, the CDR3 is CASSEGKGRNSNQPQHF.

Turning to this clone: The read is 3 residues too short to cover the CDR3 end, so that end is filled in from the germline J gene. The rearrangement joins TRBV2 to TRBJ1-1; possibly TRBD1 for D (6 bases). CDR1 and CDR2 (germline): SNHLY, FYNNEI. Trimming pared 6 bases from V and 7 bases from J, leaving 15 bases between. This CDR3 spans 13 amino acids. The CDR3 is CASSETGTLEAFF. Incomplete CDR3 DNA: TGTGCCAGCAGCGAGACAGGAACCCTTGAA.

The sequenced part of the CDR3 DNA is TGTGCCAGCAGTGAAGCGTGGAGGGGGGGCCTGCATGAG. This gives the protein CASSEAWRGGLHE. The whole CDR3 is CASSEAWRGGLHEQFF. V and J are TRBV2 and TRBJ2-1, with D maybe TRBD2 (7 bases). The read ends 3 residues before the CDR3 terminus; that terminus is restored from the germline J gene. The CDR3 contains 16 residues. V was clipped by 0 bases and J by 8 bases, with 17 bases between them. Germline CDR1 reads SNHLY; CDR2 reads FYNNEI. Based on the CDR3 plus reference TRBV2 and TRBJ2-1, the full variable domain is EPEVTQTPSHQVTQMGQEVILRCVPISNHLYFYWYRQILGQKVEFLVSFYNNEISEKSEIFDDQFSVERPDGSNFTLKIRSTKLEDSAMYFCASSEAWRGGLHEQFFGPGTRLTVL.

Note on this clone: The CDR3 extends 3 residues past the end of the read, so its final part is completed from the germline J gene. The chain employs TRBV27 and TRBJ2-7; 9 bases align to TRBD1. Per the germline V gene, CDR1 is MNHEY and CDR2 is SMNVEV (reference sequence). CDR3 length: 16 residues. Germline trimming cut 3 bases from V and 2 bases from J; bases unmatched to any gene: 8. CDR3 DNA (partial): TGTGCCAGCAGTTTCCTTGGACAGGGGAGCGCCTACGAG. Protein product: CASSFLGQGSAYE. The full CDR3 sequence reads CASSFLGQGSAYEQYF.

A remark on this clone: Read coverage stops 3 residues before the CDR3 terminus; the germline J gene supplies the remainder. This sequence joins TRBV7-6 and TRBJ2-1, with D uncertain. CDR3 length equals 17 residues. The V gene's germline CDR1 is SGHVS and CDR2 FNYEAQ. Trimming shortened V by 7 bases and J by 8 bases, and 27 bases separated the two germline ends. The CDR3 sequence: CASTPTQRTSHRDEQFF. The sequenced part of the CDR3 DNA is TGTGCCAGCACCCCCACCCAGAGAACCTCCCACCGGGATGAG.

In regard to this clone: Read coverage stops 3 residues before the CDR3 terminus; the germline J gene supplies the remainder. The rearrangement joins TRBV20-1 to TRBJ2-5, with TRBD2 matching 7 bases. This CDR3 spans 15 amino acids. The V gene's germline CDR1 is DFQATT and CDR2 SNEGSKA (reference sequence). Trimming at V came to 3 bases and at J to 0 bases, leaving 7 bases not matched to a gene. The CDR3 protein is CSASLGGTYQETQYF. Partial CDR3 DNA: TGCAGTGCTAGTCTCGGGGGGACGTACCAAGAGACC.

With regard to this clone: From the germline J gene comes the end of the CDR3, since the read stops 3 residues before it. The chain carries TRBV28 and TRBJ1-1; tentatively, D is TRBD1 (6 bases). The germline V gene encodes CDR1 MDHEN and CDR2 SYDVKM. The CDR3 runs to 14 residues. The CDR3 loop reads CASSLSQGHSSAFF. The part of the CDR3 DNA that was read is TGTGCCAGCAGTTTATCCCAGGGACACTCCTCG.

About this clone itself: The CDR3 extends 3 residues past the end of the read, so its final part is completed from the germline J gene. This chain connects TRBV6-4 to TRBJ1-5; 7 positions agree with TRBD1. The junction had 5 bases not matched to a gene; V was cut back by 2 bases and J by 7 bases. CDR1 is MRHNA, CDR2 SNTAGT, per germline. The CDR3 totals 14 residues. The CDR3 loop reads CASSDLGGRQPQHF. CDR3 DNA (partial): TGTGCCAGCAGTGACCTAGGGGGCAGGCAGCCC.

Concerning this clone itself: The read stops 3 residues short of the end of the CDR3; the missing end is completed from the germline J gene. The V and J genes are TRBV5-5 and TRBJ2-7; D may be TRBD2 (6 bases). Trimming shortened V by 0 bases and J by 3 bases, and 13 bases separated the two germline ends. This CDR3 spans 15 amino acids. Germline V gene data show CDR1 as SGHKS and CDR2 as YYEKEE (reference sequence). The CDR3 sequence: CASSLGRGSGYEQYF. The covered CDR3 bases are TGTGCCAGCAGCTTGGGACGGGGGTCGGGCTACGAG.

The CDR3 sequence: CASSEGGQGFYEQYF. The CDR3 DNA, read in part, is TGTGCCAGCAGTGAGGGGGGACAGGGGTTCTACGAG. The chain carries TRBV2 and TRBJ2-7; 10 nucleotides align to TRBD1. The read terminates 3 residues ahead of where the CDR3 ends, so the germline J gene completes it. The junction had 5 bases not matched to a gene; V was cut back by 3 bases and J by 3 bases. The CDR3 runs to 15 residues. The germline V gene has CDR1 SNHLY and CDR2 FYNNEI.